The 20 T cell receptor beta chains presented below share a single source sample, sequenced in a study of blood T cell repertoires in COVID-19. Produced via immunoSEQ multiplex PCR; TCRdb's table is partial and in-frame only. The table lists approximately 210,000 clones, 80% of them singletons. The sample consisted of PBMCs or T cells enriched from blood (not recorded which). These receptors were obtained from a man aged 30-40 years with acute COVID-19.

The rearrangement uses TRBV28 and TRBJ1-5, with TRBD1 matching 7 bases. CDR3 length equals 14 residues. CDR1 MDHEN and CDR2 SYDVKM come from the germline V gene. The J segment lost 2 bases and the V segment lost 11 bases, leaving 9 bases of the junction unmatched. The CDR3 nucleotides read TGTGCCGGCCAGGGGGGTCCTGGCAATCAGCCCCAGCATTTT. It is translated as CAGQGGPGNQPQHF.

The chain has TRBV5-1 and TRBJ2-2, with TRBD1 matching 7 bases. This CDR3 contains 15 residues. V dropped 2 bases and J dropped 4; count of bases not matched to a gene: 5. Germline V gene sequence: CDR1 SGHRS, CDR2 YFSETQ. The CDR3 coding sequence is TGCGCCAGCAGCTTCGTAACAGGGGTCACCGGGGAGCTGTTTTTT. It is translated as CASSFVTGVTGELFF.

This clone was observed once. The chain combines TRBV2 with TRBJ1-2; 8 bases align to TRBD1. J gave up 7 bases and V 8 bases, and 21 bases lay outside the gene matches. The CDR3 contains 17 residues. Germline lookup yields CDR1 SNHLY and CDR2 FYNNEI. The CDR3 DNA is TGTGCCAGCGTTGAGTGGGACGAAGACAGGGGAGGTCGTGGCTACACCTTC. Protein sequence: CASVEWDEDRGGRGYTF.

This chain uses TRBV10-3 with TRBJ1-3, with 8 bases that match TRBD1. In germline, CDR1 is ENHRY, CDR2 SYGVKD. Trimming cost V 6 bases and J 3 bases; bases outside gene matches: 7. The CDR3 is made up of 15 amino acids. As DNA, the CDR3 is TGTGCCATCAGGGGGACAGGCATTTTTGGAAACACCATATATTTT. This encodes CAIRGTGIFGNTIYF.

This clone was counted a few times. The chain recombines TRBV11-2 with TRBJ2-5; 7 positions agree with TRBD1. CDR1 is SGHAT, CDR2 FQNNGV, per germline. The length of the CDR3 is 15 residues. Trimming removed 10 bases from V and 2 bases from J; junction bases left unmatched: 13. The CDR3, as DNA: TGTGCCAATACAGATTGGGACAGTAAGCAAGAGACCCAGTACTTC. This translates into CANTDWDSKQETQYF.

The chain employs TRBV27 and TRBJ2-7, with 7 bases fitting TRBD2. V dropped 2 bases and J dropped 7; count of bases not matched to a gene: 5. Per the germline V gene, CDR1 is MNHEY and CDR2 is SMNVEV (reference sequence). The CDR3 consists of 13 residues. DNA of the CDR3: TGTGCCAGCAGTTTAGGGGGGGAAAGGGAGCAGTACTTC. Protein: CASSLGGEREQYF.

This chain connects TRBV10-2 to TRBJ2-7; a possible D gene is TRBD2 (6 bases). Trimming shortened V by 8 bases and J by 4 bases, and 15 bases separated the two germline ends. The CDR3 is 13 residues long. Germline loops: CDR1 WSHSY, CDR2 SAAADI. The CDR3 loop is CASRDPGGYEQYF. The CDR3 DNA sequence: TGCGCCAGCCGGGACCCCGGGGGTTACGAGCAGTACTTC.

The chain carries TRBV6-1 and TRBJ2-1; 7 nucleotides agree with TRBD2. Germline trimming cut 2 bases from V and 4 bases from J; bases unmatched to any gene: 8. The CDR3 has 16 amino acids. Germline V CDR1 and CDR2: MNHNS, SASEGT. DNA for the CDR3: TGTGCCAGCAGTGAAAGGATAGGAGCGGGGTACAATGAGCAGTTCTTC. Amino acids: CASSERIGAGYNEQFF.

The genes are TRBV9 and TRBJ1-2; 8 bases are shared with TRBD1. Trimming at V came to 2 bases and at J to 5 bases, leaving 8 bases not matched to a gene. The CDR3 sequence is 15 residues long. Germline CDR1 is SGDLS and CDR2 is YYNGEE. The chain's CDR3 is CASSVFGDRGYGYTF. CDR3 coding DNA: TGTGCCAGCAGCGTTTTCGGAGACAGGGGTTATGGCTACACCTTC.

The J gene is TRBJ1-1, the V gene TRBV12-5; D remains unclear. The V end was cut by 3 bases, the J end by 10 bases, with 9 bases between. The CDR3 runs to 11 residues. From germline, CDR1 is LGHNT and CDR2 FRNRAP. This chain's CDR3 is CASGLVSGAFF. Here the CDR3 DNA reads TGTGCTAGTGGTTTAGTCAGCGGAGCTTTCTTT.

The genes are TRBV18 and TRBJ1-5; 7 bases are a match to TRBD1. The germline gives CDR1 KGHSH, CDR2 LQKENI. V lost 5 bases and J lost 5; bases outside the gene matches: 9. The length of the CDR3 is 15 residues. The CDR3 DNA sequence: TGTGCCAGCTCAACCCGACAGGGAGTCGATCAGCCCCAGCATTTT. Translated, it gives CASSTRQGVDQPQHF.

This clone was found once. This chain links TRBV27 with TRBJ2-2; TRBD2 matches at 7 bases. This CDR3 comprises 13 residues. Germline V gene lookup returns CDR1 MNHEY and CDR2 SMNVEV (reference sequence). Trimming took 4 bases from V and 5 from J; bases not matched to a gene: 1. This CDR3 is CASSWGGTGELFF. CDR3 DNA sequence: TGTGCCAGCAGTTGGGGGGGGACCGGGGAGCTGTTTTTT.

V gene TRBV21-1 combines with J gene TRBJ1-5; no DNA check was done on the table's D call, TRBD1. TRBV21-1 is shown as a pseudogene. The length of the CDR3 is 16 residues. In DNA form, the CDR3 reads TGTGCCAGCAGCAAAAGGGACAGGGGGATAAATCAGCCCCAGCATTTT. The encoded protein is CASSKRDRGINQPQHF.

The chain employs TRBV7-9 and TRBJ2-2; D might be TRBD2 (5 bases). V was pared by 0 bases and J by 0 bases, with 14 bases between. CDR1 is SEHNR, CDR2 FQNEAQ, per germline (reference sequence). This CDR3 contains 18 residues. CDR3 sequence reads: CASSLADWAGANTGELFF. In DNA, the CDR3 is TGTGCCAGCAGCTTAGCCGATTGGGCGGGTGCGAACACCGGGGAGCTGTTTTTT.

This clone was seen a handful of times. Different DNA sequences within this sample yield the same CDR3. The chain combines TRBV19 with TRBJ1-1, with no clear D. This CDR3 region has 14 residues. Germline CDR1 and CDR2: LNHDA and SQIVND (reference sequence). The V and J ends lost 0 bases and 3 bases respectively, with 8 bases between them. CDR3 in DNA: TGTGCCAGTAGTATAGATCGAGGGTACACTGAAGCTTTCTTT. Translated: CASSIDRGYTEAFF.

This rearrangement joins TRBV2 to TRBJ2-3, with TRBD2 matching 8 bases. Germline V gene sequence: CDR1 SNHLY, CDR2 FYNNEI. This CDR3 has 16 residues. V lost 8 bases, J lost 4 bases, and 14 bases stayed unmatched. CDR3 sequence (DNA): TGTGCCAGCCTAGAAGGACTAGCCAGGGCCTCAGATACGCAGTATTTT. This encodes CASLEGLARASDTQYF. Full variable domain (outside the CDR3, taken from reference TRBV2 and TRBJ2-3): EPEVTQTPSHQVTQMGQEVILRCVPISNHLYFYWYRQILGQKVEFLVSFYNNEISEKSEIFDDQFSVERPDGSNFTLKIRSTKLEDSAMYFCASLEGLARASDTQYFGPGTRLTVL.

This clone was observed a few times. The V and J genes are TRBV4-2 and TRBJ1-1, with D possibly matching TRBD1 (6 bases). Germline-derived CDR1 and CDR2 are LGHNA and YNFKEQ. The V end lost 8 bases, the J end lost 1 base, and 14 bases lay between the germline ends. There are 14 residues in the CDR3. The DNA of the CDR3 is TGTGCCAGCTGCCGGACAGACAAGAACACTGAAGCTTTCTTT. Its protein is CASCRTDKNTEAFF.

The chain is built from TRBV10-3 and TRBJ2-3; D may be TRBD2 (5 bases). The germline gives CDR1 ENHRY, CDR2 SYGVKD. The germline V and J ends were trimmed by 2 bases and 7 bases, with 16 bases remaining between them. This CDR3 contains 15 residues. CDR3 region: CAISEGLPPQNTQYF. Written as DNA, the CDR3 is TGTGCCATCAGTGAGGGACTCCCCCCCCAGAATACGCAGTATTTT.

Comment on this clone: In the same sample, other DNA sequences code for this CDR3. The rearrangement links TRBV5-1 to TRBJ1-2, with TRBD1 matching 10 bases. Germline lookup yields CDR1 SGHRS and CDR2 YFSETQ. V dropped 4 bases and J dropped 8; count of bases not matched to a gene: 2. CDR3 length: 12 residues. The CDR3 DNA sequence: TGCGCCAGCAGCCTGGGACAGGGGGGCTACACCTTC. This translates into CASSLGQGGYTF.

This clone was seen a few times. The chain has TRBV15 and TRBJ2-3; 10 positions agree with TRBD1. This CDR3 region has 16 residues. CDR1 is LNHNV, CDR2 YYDKDF, per germline (reference sequence). V lost 0 bases and J lost 3; bases outside the gene matches: 3. CDR3 DNA sequence: TGTGCCACCAGCAGAGATGCGGGACAGGGGACAGATACGCAGTATTTT. This translates into CATSRDAGQGTDTQYF.